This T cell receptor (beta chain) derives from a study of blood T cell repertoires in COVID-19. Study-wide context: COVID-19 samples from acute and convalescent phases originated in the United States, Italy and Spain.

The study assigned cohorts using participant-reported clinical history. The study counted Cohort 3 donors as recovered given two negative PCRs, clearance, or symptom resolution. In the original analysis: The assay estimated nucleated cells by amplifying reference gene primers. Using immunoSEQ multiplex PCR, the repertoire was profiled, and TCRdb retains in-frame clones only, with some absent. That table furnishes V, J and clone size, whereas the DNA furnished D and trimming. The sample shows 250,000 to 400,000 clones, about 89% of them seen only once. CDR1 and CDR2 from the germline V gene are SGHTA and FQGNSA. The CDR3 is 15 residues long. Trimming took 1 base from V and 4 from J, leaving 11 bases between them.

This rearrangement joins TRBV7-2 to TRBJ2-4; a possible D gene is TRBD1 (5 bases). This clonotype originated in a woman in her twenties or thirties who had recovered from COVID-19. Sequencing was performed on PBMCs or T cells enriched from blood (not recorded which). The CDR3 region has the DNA TGTGCCAGCAGCTTAGTCGGCAGGGTAAAAAACATTCAGTACTTC. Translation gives CASSLVGRVKNIQYF.